A single sample is the source of the 32 T cell receptor beta chains below, sequenced in a study of blood T cells in healthy people across ages. Next came a second PCR, run for about 7 to 12 cycles, which used a sample-barcoded 5' primer along with a J-beta primer mix. From the 5' RACE reads, TCRdb called clonotypes with MiXCR, one entry per CDR3 protein. The table includes 1 million to 1.2 million distinct CDR3 sequences, approximately 38% detected once. Sequencing was done on a sample of blood. These receptors originate from a man in his late teens or twenties in good health.

The rearrangement joins TRBV28 to TRBJ1-1; D possibly corresponds to TRBD1 (5 bases). V lost 6 bases to trimming and J lost 10 bases, with 18 bases between them. Germline CDR1 MDHEN, CDR2 SYDVKM. This CDR3 spans 13 amino acids. As DNA, the CDR3 is TGTGCCAGCAGGAGCAGGGCCGCAAGCCGAGCTTTCTTT. It is translated as CASRSRAASRAFF.

This clonotype was picked up a small number of times. The chain couples TRBV5-6 to TRBJ1-5, with D possibly TRBD1 on 5 matching bases. Trimming left V 0 bases short and J 3 bases short, with 10 bases between. CDR1 and CDR2 (germline): SGHDT, YYEEEE. The CDR3 totals 15 residues. The chain's CDR3 is CASSLAGFINQPQHF. The CDR3 DNA is TGTGCCAGCAGCTTGGCAGGGTTCATCAATCAGCCCCAGCATTTT.

The genes are TRBV12-3 or TRBV12-4 and TRBJ2-5; D unclear. The CDR3 consists of 15 residues. Trimming pared 3 bases from V and 4 bases from J, leaving 15 bases between. CDR3 amino acids: CASSLGRSFAETQYF. The CDR3 nucleotides are TGTGCCAGCAGTTTGGGCAGGAGTTTTGCAGAGACCCAGTACTTC.

V usage is TRBV6-6 and J usage is TRBJ2-1; 8 bases line up with TRBD1. CDR1 and CDR2 (germline): MNHNY, SVGAGI (reference sequence). V lost 4 bases, J lost 4 bases, and 9 bases stayed unmatched. The CDR3 totals 16 residues. CDR3 loop: CASSCSLDRVYNEQFF. CDR3 in DNA: TGTGCCAGCAGTTGCTCCCTGGACAGGGTTTACAATGAGCAGTTCTTC.

This chain links TRBV6-6 with TRBJ2-2, with 9 bases identical to TRBD2. CDR1 and CDR2 (germline): MNHNY, SVGAGI (reference sequence). The length of the CDR3 is 15 residues. Trimming at V came to 5 bases and at J to 3 bases, leaving 4 bases not matched to a gene. As DNA, the CDR3 is TGTGCCAGCAGTGTGCGGGGGGGGCACACCGGGGAGCTGTTTTTT. Amino acids: CASSVRGGHTGELFF.

A single count supports this clonotype. An end of the junction differs from the germline gene, which may be a read error. The chain recombines TRBV6-6 with TRBJ1-2; D uncertain. The CDR3 is 14 amino acids. In germline, CDR1 is MNHNY, CDR2 SVGAGI (reference sequence). In nucleotides, the CDR3 is TGTGCCAGCAGTTACTCGTCTCAGAATCATGGCTGCACCTTC. This gives the protein CASSYSSQNHGCTF.

The chain is built from TRBV7-2 and TRBJ1-1, with TRBD1 as a possible D gene (6 bases). Per germline, CDR1 SGHTA and CDR2 FQGNSA. The CDR3 extends over 15 amino acids. Trimming took 5 bases from V and 6 from J, leaving 19 bases between them. The CDR3 DNA sequence: TGTGCCAGCAGCAAGGCCCCGGGACATGTGGCTGAAGCTTTCTTT. Protein sequence: CASSKAPGHVAEAFF.

The rearrangement links TRBV12-3 or TRBV12-4 to TRBJ1-4; 8 bases align to TRBD1. CDR3 length equals 14 residues. J gave up 2 bases and V 6 bases, and 2 bases lay outside the gene matches. CDR3 loop: CASSRDRTNEKLFF. The DNA of the CDR3 is TGTGCCAGCAGCCGGGACAGGACTAATGAAAAACTGTTTTTT.

This clonotype was found once. The chain has TRBV29-1 and TRBJ2-7; D gene unclear. V lost 5 bases, J lost 2 bases, and 19 bases lay in between. Germline CDR1 SQVTM, CDR2 ANQGSEA. This CDR3 spans 15 amino acids. The CDR3 here is CSVLIVGDNAYEQYF. DNA for the CDR3: TGCAGCGTTTTAATAGTCGGCGACAACGCCTACGAGCAGTACTTC.

The V gene is TRBV29-1, the J gene TRBJ2-1, with TRBD2 matching over 9 bases. The last part of the DNA fits TRBJ2-7 better; the J call may be wrong. This CDR3 comprises 18 residues. Germline V lookup: CDR1 SQVTM, CDR2 ANQGSEA. The CDR3 DNA reads TGCAGCGTTGAAGGTTACAGCGGGGGGCCTCACTCCTACAATGAGCAGTACTTC. Its translation is CSVEGYSGGPHSYNEQYF.

V gene TRBV4-2 combines with J gene TRBJ2-1, with 11 bases identical to TRBD2. This CDR3 is built from 17 residues. V lost 6 bases to trimming and J lost 1 base; unmatched junction nucleotides: 8. The germline CDR1 and CDR2 sequences are LGHNA and YNFKEQ. The DNA for the CDR3 is TGTGCCAGCAGACTAGCGGGGGATCGCGGTTCCTACAATGAGCAGTTCTTC. Its translation: CASRLAGDRGSYNEQFF.

The chain carries TRBV4-3 and TRBJ2-3; TRBD2 matches at 12 bases. Germline assignment: CDR1 LGHNA and CDR2 YSLEER. The CDR3 has 19 amino acids. With V trimmed by 4 bases and J by 4 bases, 15 bases remained unmatched. The CDR3 coding sequence is TGCGCCAGCAGCCGACGACTAGCGGGGGCTGGGGCGAGGTCAGATACGCAGTATTTT. This translates into CASSRRLAGAGARSDTQYF.

In its sample, this clonotype was seen a few times. The chain has TRBV4-3 and TRBJ1-1; possible D gene TRBD1, 5 bases. Trimming pared 2 bases from V and 0 bases from J, leaving 10 bases between. This CDR3 spans 15 amino acids. Germline V gene data show CDR1 as LGHNA and CDR2 as YSLEER. CDR3 nucleotides: TGCGCCAGCAGCCAAAAGACAGAAATGAACACTGAAGCTTTCTTT. Protein product: CASSQKTEMNTEAFF.

This clonotype was seen a handful of times. The chain is built from TRBV14 and TRBJ2-3; no firm D call. Germline V CDR1 and CDR2: SGHDN, FVKESK. There are 18 residues in the CDR3. The ends were cut back, 0 bases at V and 1 base at J, with 17 bases in the middle. CDR3 in amino acids: CASSQDDPAIMGTDTQYF. CDR3 in DNA: TGTGCCAGCAGCCAAGATGACCCGGCAATTATGGGCACAGATACGCAGTATTTT.

The V and J genes are TRBV7-9 and TRBJ2-7, with D unclear. V was trimmed by 1 base and J by 6 bases, leaving 7 bases between them. The CDR3 is 12 residues long. CDR1 and CDR2 from the germline V gene are SEHNR and FQNEAQ (reference sequence). CDR3 protein: CASSLEYFEQYF. In nucleotides, the CDR3 is TGTGCCAGCAGCTTAGAATACTTCGAGCAGTACTTC.

This clonotype has a handful of counts. The gene calls are TRBV7-2 and TRBJ2-1; 13 bases agree with TRBD2. The germline V gene has CDR1 SGHTA and CDR2 FQGNSA. The CDR3 totals 18 residues. The trim removed 5 bases at V and 2 bases at J, leaving 9 bases unmatched. The DNA of the CDR3 is TGTGCCAGCAGCCCCCCGGGACTAGCGGGGCTAACCTACAATGAGCAGTTCTTC. Protein product: CASSPPGLAGLTYNEQFF.

The rearrangement links TRBV29-1 to TRBJ2-1; 8 bases align to TRBD2. V was clipped by 7 bases and J by 1 base; unmatched bases: 0. The CDR3 is made up of 12 amino acids. Germline assignment: CDR1 SQVTM and CDR2 ANQGSEA. This CDR3 is CSGGGSYNEQFF. Here the CDR3 DNA reads TGCAGCGGCGGGGGGTCCTACAATGAGCAGTTCTTC.

This clonotype was seen a few times. The V and J genes are TRBV12-3 or TRBV12-4 and TRBJ1-3; possible D gene TRBD1, 6 bases. CDR3 size: 13 residues. V shed 6 bases and J shed 7 bases, with 13 bases lying between them. CDR3 loop: CASRLGARNTIYF. CDR3 coding DNA: TGTGCCAGCAGACTGGGGGCGCGGAACACCATATATTTT.

The chain recombines TRBV30 with TRBJ2-7, with a tentative D call TRBD2 (7 bases). The length of the CDR3 is 15 residues. From germline, CDR1 is GTSNPN and CDR2 SVGIG (reference sequence). V was shortened by 3 bases and J by 1 base, with 16 bases between the two germline ends. The CDR3 nucleotides read TGTGCCTGGAGCGAGGGGGGGGACTCATCCTACGAGCAGTACTTC. It encodes CAWSEGGDSSYEQYF. The full variable domain, in which reference TRBV30 and TRBJ2-7 provide the parts outside the CDR3, is SQTIHQWPATLVQPVGSPLSLECTVEGTSNPNLYWYRQAAGRGLQLLFYSVGIGQISSEVPQNLSASRPQDRQFILSSKKLLLSDSGFYLCAWSEGGDSSYEQYFGPGTRLTVT.

The CDR3 coding sequence is TGTGCCAGCAGCCAAAACCAGGGACTAGCGGGGATTCAGTACTTC. Translated, it gives CASSQNQGLAGIQYF. The V call is TRBV4-2, the J call TRBJ2-7; 13 bases line up with TRBD2. Trimming removed 2 bases from V and 10 bases from J; junction bases left unmatched: 8. This CDR3 is 15 amino acids long. Germline V gives CDR1 LGHNA, CDR2 YNFKEQ.

This clonotype turned up a few times. In nucleotides, the CDR3 is TGTGCCAGTCAAACAAGGGGCACCTATGGCTACACCTTC. Translation gives CASQTRGTYGYTF. The J gene is TRBJ1-2, the V gene TRBV6-5; D perhaps matches TRBD1 (5 bases). V gave up 9 bases and J gave up 4 bases, with 15 bases separating them. The germline V gene has CDR1 MNHEY and CDR2 SVGAGI. This CDR3 has 13 amino acids.

The V gene is TRBV20-1, the J gene TRBJ1-2; no clear D. Trimming removed 2 bases at V and 4 bases at J, with 20 bases between. The germline V gene has CDR1 DFQATT and CDR2 SNEGSKA (reference sequence). The CDR3 sequence is 16 residues long. CDR3 loop: CSARPIGRGSGYGYTF. The CDR3 bases are TGCAGTGCTAGACCTATAGGACGGGGTAGTGGCTATGGCTACACCTTC.

This rearrangement joins TRBV20-1 to TRBJ2-7; the D gene is possibly TRBD2 (5 bases). Gene TRBJ2-5 matches the end of the DNA better, so the J call may be wrong. Germline CDR1 is DFQATT and CDR2 is SNEGSKA (reference sequence). The CDR3 runs to 13 residues. CDR3 loop: CSASRLAGETQYF. The CDR3 bases are TGCAGTGCTAGCCGGCTAGCTGGAGAGACCCAGTACTTC.

The chain employs TRBV12-3 or TRBV12-4 and TRBJ2-3, with D unclear. The CDR3 length is 16 residues. Deletions cut 6 bases from V and 0 bases from J, with 16 bases between. CDR3 amino acids: CASSFTPPPSTDTQYF. CDR3 nucleotides: TGTGCCAGCAGCTTTACCCCCCCTCCGAGCACAGATACGCAGTATTTT.

V usage is TRBV20-1 and J usage is TRBJ2-1, with 10 nucleotides matching TRBD1. There are 15 residues in the CDR3. The germline CDR1 and CDR2 sequences are DFQATT and SNEGSKA (reference sequence). The junction had 6 bases not matched to a gene; V was cut back by 7 bases and J by 0 bases. CDR3 in DNA: TGCAGTGTGGGACAGGGGACCAGCTCCTACAATGAGCAGTTCTTC. Encoded protein: CSVGQGTSSYNEQFF.

The rearrangement uses TRBV4-3 and TRBJ1-2; D call uncertain. Germline V gives CDR1 LGHNA, CDR2 YSLEER. CDR3 length: 14 amino acids. The V end lost 0 bases, the J end lost 5 bases, and 10 bases lay between the germline ends. The CDR3 reads CASSQELPGYGYTF. The CDR3, as DNA: TGCGCCAGCAGCCAAGAACTTCCGGGTTATGGCTACACCTTC.

This clonotype has just a few counts. The chain carries TRBV3-1 and TRBJ1-4; D may be TRBD1 (5 bases). There are 15 residues in the CDR3. The germline V and J ends were trimmed by 4 bases and 5 bases, with 14 bases remaining between them. Germline V gene data show CDR1 as LGHDT and CDR2 as YNNKEL (reference sequence). This chain's CDR3 is CASSLSDTRNEKLFF. The CDR3 DNA reads as TGTGCCAGCAGCCTCTCGGACACCCGGAATGAAAAACTGTTTTTT.

J is TRBJ1-5 and V is TRBV2; D perhaps matches TRBD1 (5 bases). Between the trimmed V and J ends, which lost 1 base and 6 bases, there was a span of 10 bases. The CDR3 sequence is 14 residues long. Germline V gene sequence: CDR1 SNHLY, CDR2 FYNNEI. Written as DNA, the CDR3 is TGTGCCAGCAGTGAAGGTGGGGCGAGTCAGCCCCAGCATTTT. Protein product: CASSEGGASQPQHF.

This clonotype was observed a handful of times. This sequence joins TRBV13 and TRBJ2-3; the D gene is possibly TRBD2 (5 bases). The CDR3 is made up of 15 amino acids. The V and J ends lost 1 base and 1 base respectively, with 9 bases between them. Per germline, CDR1 PRHDT and CDR2 FYEKMQ (reference sequence). CDR3 loop: CASSLALERTDTQYF. The CDR3 DNA sequence: TGTGCCAGCAGCTTAGCACTAGAGCGCACAGATACGCAGTATTTT.

The rearrangement joins TRBV7-6 to TRBJ2-5; D not certain. This CDR3 has 16 residues. Germline values: CDR1 SGHVS, CDR2 FNYEAQ. The V and J ends lost 2 bases and 11 bases respectively, with 24 bases between them. CDR3 nucleotides: TGTGCCAGCAGCTTAAGGGTGGGAATCACAAACAATGAGCAGTACTTC. Its translation: CASSLRVGITNNEQYF.

The chain combines TRBV29-1 with TRBJ1-1; D is unresolved. V was pared by 5 bases and J by 0 bases, with 10 bases between. Germline V gives CDR1 SQVTM, CDR2 ANQGSEA. This CDR3 has 13 residues. The DNA of the CDR3 is TGCAGCGTTCGCCGCCCTCTGAACACTGAAGCTTTCTTT. It translates to CSVRRPLNTEAFF.

On this clonotype: This sequence may be a read error, since a much larger clone differs from it by one base. The chain employs TRBV29-1 and TRBJ2-3; TRBD1 aligns across 7 bases. The J segment lost 2 bases and the V segment lost 3 bases, leaving 23 bases of the junction unmatched. Germline V gene lookup returns CDR1 SQVTM and CDR2 ANQGSEA. The CDR3 covers 20 residues. CDR3 sequence (DNA): TGCAGCGTTGAGAGCCCGGGTAGGGGGCGAGAGGTAGCCCCCACAGATACGCAGTATTTT. This sequence encodes CSVESPGRGREVAPTDTQYF.